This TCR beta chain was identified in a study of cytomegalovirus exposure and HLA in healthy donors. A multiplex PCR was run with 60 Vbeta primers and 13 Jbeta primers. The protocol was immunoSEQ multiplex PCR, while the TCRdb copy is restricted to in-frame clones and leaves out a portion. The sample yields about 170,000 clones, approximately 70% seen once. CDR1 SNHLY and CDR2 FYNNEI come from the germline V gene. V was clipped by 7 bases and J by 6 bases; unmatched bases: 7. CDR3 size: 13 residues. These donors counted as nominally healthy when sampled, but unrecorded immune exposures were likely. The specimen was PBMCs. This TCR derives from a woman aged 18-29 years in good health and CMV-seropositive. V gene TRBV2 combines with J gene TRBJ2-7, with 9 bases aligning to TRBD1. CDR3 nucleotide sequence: TGTGCCAGCACCAGGACAGGGGTAGGCGAGCAGTACTTC. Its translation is CASTRTGVGEQYF.